This T cell receptor (beta chain) was documented in a study of blood T cell repertoires in COVID-19. Individuals aged roughly 18 to 95 years were recruited from 24 US areas. This CDR3 is 15 amino acids long. Germline CDR1 and CDR2: KGHSH and LQKENI. Unmatched junction bases numbered 11, after V lost 8 bases and J lost 4 bases. This clone appeared a single time. Profiled with immunoSEQ multiplex PCR; TCRdb holds only in-frame clones, not every one. In the table there are about 260,000 clones, around 84% of which are singletons. The sequencing sample was made of PBMCs or T cells enriched from blood (not recorded which). This rearrangement joins TRBV18 to TRBJ1-3; TRBD1 agrees at 7 bases. The sequence derives from a man between 25 and 39 years old with acute COVID-19. The CDR3 sequence is CASRQGLSFGNTIYF. CDR3 sequence (DNA): TGTGCCAGCCGACAGGGATTGAGCTTCGGAAACACCATATATTTT.